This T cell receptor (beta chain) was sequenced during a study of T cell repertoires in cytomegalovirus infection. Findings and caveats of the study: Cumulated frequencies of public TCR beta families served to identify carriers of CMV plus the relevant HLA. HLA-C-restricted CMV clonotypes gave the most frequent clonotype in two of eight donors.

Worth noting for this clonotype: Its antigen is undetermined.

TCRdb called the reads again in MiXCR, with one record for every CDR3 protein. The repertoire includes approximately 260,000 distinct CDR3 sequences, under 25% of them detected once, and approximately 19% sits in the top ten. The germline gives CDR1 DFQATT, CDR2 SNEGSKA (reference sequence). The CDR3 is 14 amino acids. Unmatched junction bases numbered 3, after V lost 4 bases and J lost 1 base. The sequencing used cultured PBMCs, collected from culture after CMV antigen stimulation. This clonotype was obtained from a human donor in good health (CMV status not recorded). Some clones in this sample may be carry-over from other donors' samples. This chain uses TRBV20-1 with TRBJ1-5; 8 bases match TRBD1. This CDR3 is CSATRQGSNQPQHF. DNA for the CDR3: TGCAGTGCTACTCGACAGGGGAGCAATCAGCCCCAGCATTTT.